This T cell receptor beta chain is drawn from a study of T cells in Graves' hyperthyroidism and ophthalmopathy. General observations from the study: Most thyroid clonotypes with frequency above 0.001 were detected in blood.

The TCR beta CDR3 regions underwent amplification using RNA transcripts as the source. An initial round of RT-PCR targeting the TCR CDR3 relied on the HTBI primer set. TCRdb re-derived calls from the multiplex PCR reads in MiXCR, one entry per CDR3 protein. The profile shows 600,000 to 750,000 distinct CDR3 sequences, 17% of them singletons. The V end was cut by 3 bases, the J end by 8 bases, with 11 bases between. The CDR3 sequence is 13 residues long. Germline CDR1 is MDHEN and CDR2 is SYDVKM. At least ten counts were recorded for this clonotype. Its cognate antigen is unknown. A lack of ophthalmopathy progression within 18 months defined stable Graves' hyperthyroidism. Cells are PBMCs isolated from 10 ml of fresh blood.

The sequenced sample was blood. This clonotype was sampled from a man between 50 and 59 years old with Graves' hyperthyroidism. The chain carries TRBV28 and TRBJ2-1; D remains unclear. CDR3 nucleotide sequence: TGTGCCAGCAGTTTGTTGAGAGGCCATGAGCAGTTCTTC. Translated: CASSLLRGHEQFF.